This is a list of T cell receptor beta chains from one sample in a study of blood T cell repertoires in COVID-19. Method: immunoSEQ multiplex PCR; TCRdb's copy keeps in-frame clones and lacks some. Of 70,000 or so clones in the sample, around 75% were seen once. The sequenced sample was peripheral blood. All receptors come from a man between 65 and 85 years old with acute or convalescent COVID-19. Each CDR3 is given with its conserved first and last residue. Fields, in order: clone size, D gene, V gene, CDR3 protein. D genes are given only for firm matches. For some rows the clone size is stated as once, few or many, or as a class when expanded; others skip it.

size: once; D: TRBD1; V: TRBV18; CDR3: CASSPQDRAQLGGEQFF
size: .; D: .; V: TRBV28; CDR3: CASTLGVGEGQPQHF
size: .; D: TRBD2; V: TRBV3-1/TRBV3-2; CDR3: CASSLPNTSGSEQYF
size: .; D: .; V: TRBV4-2; CDR3: CASSQVRAPSSSGANVLTF
size: few; D: TRBD2; V: TRBV19; CDR3: CASSPPLAGDSQETQYF
size: .; D: TRBD1; V: TRBV9; CDR3: CASSVDLGTVLSGNTIYF
size: once; D: .; V: TRBV9; CDR3: CASSVEGASNTGELFF
size: .; D: TRBD1; V: TRBV29-1; CDR3: CSVRGTGQYGYTF
size: few; D: .; V: TRBV18; CDR3: CASSPPSRGSTGELFF
size: .; D: TRBD2; V: TRBV5-1; CDR3: CASSYLGTRGDNEQFF
size: .; D: TRBD2; V: TRBV6-2/TRBV6-3; CDR3: CASSYSRRLAGDGRETQYF
size: once; D: .; V: TRBV6-4; CDR3: CASSVTGTPYNEQFF
size: .; D: .; V: TRBV7-2; CDR3: CASSLQGLSYGYTF
size: .; D: TRBD1; V: TRBV28; CDR3: CASRFRRTGQNQPQHF
size: .; D: TRBD2; V: TRBV7-2; CDR3: CASSLRWLAGNNEQFF
size: .; D: .; V: TRBV19; CDR3: CASSWDTAYEQYF
size: few; D: .; V: TRBV15; CDR3: CATSRPQAQGREGYTF
size: .; D: .; V: TRBV28; CDR3: CATKGGNSNQPQHF
size: .; D: .; V: TRBV10-3; CDR3: CAISESGGAGQPQHF
size: .; D: TRBD2; V: TRBV6-5; CDR3: CASSYGGLANEQYF
size: once; D: TRBD1; V: TRBV29-1; CDR3: CVTRTGGNEQYF
size: once; D: .; V: TRBV28; CDR3: CASSTGLQTQYF
size: .; D: TRBD1; V: TRBV7-8; CDR3: CASSLGFPGGSSDTQYF
size: few; D: TRBD1; V: TRBV7-9; CDR3: CASSWTGGMNTEAFF
size: .; D: .; V: TRBV5-4; CDR3: CASSLSQSNEKLFF
size: .; D: .; V: TRBV6-5; CDR3: CASTTGAGANVLTF
size: .; D: .; V: TRBV5-1; CDR3: CASSLVGQSTDTQYF
size: .; D: TRBD1; V: TRBV10-3; CDR3: CASKGQGAVVTGELFF
size: few; D: .; V: TRBV5-5; CDR3: CASSPHGGNTEAFF
size: once; D: TRBD1; V: TRBV5-1; CDR3: CASTPGQGINEQFF
size: .; D: .; V: TRBV6-5; CDR3: CASSYPPGLMMNEQFF
size: few; D: .; V: TRBV18; CDR3: CASSRTPGSADNSPLHF